A single sample gave rise to the 29 T cell receptor beta chains below, sequenced in a study of OX40 agonist ivuxolimab in advanced cancers. Produced via immunoSEQ multiplex PCR; TCRdb's table is partial and in-frame only. The table shows tens of thousands of clones, with 82% occurring only once. Sequenced here: CD4+ or CD8+ T cells sorted from blood, sampled in a trial of the OX40 agonist ivuxolimab. The receptor source for this set is an adult with an advanced solid tumor such as melanoma, head and neck, liver or kidney cancer.

As DNA, the CDR3 is TGCGCCAGCAGCTTGGAGGGCCAGGGCCACGAGCAGTACTTC. Translation gives CASSLEGQGHEQYF. This chain uses TRBV5-1 with TRBJ2-7; weak D call: TRBD1 (5 bases). V was shortened by 0 bases and J by 5 bases, with 12 bases between the two germline ends. The germline V gene has CDR1 SGHRS and CDR2 YFSETQ. This CDR3 is built from 14 residues.

In DNA form, the CDR3 reads TGTGCCAGCAGCTCAGTGAACACTGAAGCTTTCTTT. Protein: CASSSVNTEAFF. V is TRBV7-9 and J is TRBJ1-1, with D unclear. Germline lookup yields CDR1 SEHNR and CDR2 FQNEAQ (reference sequence). The CDR3 totals 12 residues. V lost 4 bases and J lost 0, with 3 bases in between.

V gene TRBV10-3 combines with J gene TRBJ1-5; D remains ambiguous. V gave up 4 bases and J gave up 5 bases, with 6 bases separating them. The CDR3 totals 12 residues. Germline V lookup: CDR1 ENHRY, CDR2 SYGVKD. The CDR3 loop reads CAISASDQPQHF. CDR3 nucleotide sequence: TGTGCCATCAGTGCATCGGATCAGCCCCAGCATTTT.

The chain employs TRBV6-5 and TRBJ1-4, with D possibly TRBD1 on 6 matching bases. CDR3 length: 15 residues. The germline CDR1 and CDR2 sequences are MNHEY and SVGAGI. Trimming stripped 7 bases from V and 8 bases from J, with 20 bases between. This CDR3 reads CASKGGGGRWEKLFF. CDR3 sequence (DNA): TGTGCCAGCAAAGGAGGGGGGGGGCGCTGGGAAAAACTGTTTTTT.

This clone was detected only a few times. V and J are TRBV28 and TRBJ1-1; a possible D gene is TRBD1 (5 bases). This CDR3 has 15 amino acids. In germline, CDR1 is MDHEN, CDR2 SYDVKM. V lost 6 bases to trimming and J lost 4 bases, with 18 bases between them. CDR3 nucleotides: TGTGCCAGCAGCGTTTGGGACTCCCGCGGCACTGAAGCTTTCTTT. Translated, it gives CASSVWDSRGTEAFF.

This rearrangement joins TRBV28 to TRBJ2-7; possible D gene TRBD1, 5 bases. From germline, CDR1 is MDHEN and CDR2 SYDVKM. V lost 9 bases, J lost 4 bases, and 22 bases lay in between. The CDR3 consists of 15 residues. CDR3: CASKPRTPTDYEQYV. The CDR3 nucleotides are TGTGCCAGTAAGCCCCGGACACCTACCGATTACGAGCAGTACGTC.

This clone was counted only a few times. The CDR3 here is CASTLSNYGYTF. CDR3 DNA sequence: TGTGCCAGCACCCTCAGCAACTATGGCTACACCTTC. The gene calls are TRBV28 and TRBJ1-2; no firm D call. Trimming left V 7 bases short and J 2 bases short, with 8 bases between. The CDR3 is made up of 12 amino acids. The germline gives CDR1 MDHEN, CDR2 SYDVKM.

The chain links TRBV14 to TRBJ1-1; D is undetermined. The V end was cut by 3 bases, the J end by 1 base, with 6 bases between. The germline V gene has CDR1 SGHDN and CDR2 FVKESK. The CDR3 has 13 amino acids. In nucleotides, the CDR3 is TGTGCCAGCAGCCACAACACGAACACTGAAGCTTTCTTT. Protein: CASSHNTNTEAFF. The full variable domain, rest sourced from reference TRBV14 and TRBJ1-1, is EAGVTQFPSHSVIEKGQTVTLRCDPISGHDNLYWYRRVMGKEIKFLLHFVKESKQDESGMPNNRFLAERTGGTYSTLKVQPAELEDSGVYFCASSHNTNTEAFFGQGTRLTVV.

The chain recombines TRBV6-6 with TRBJ2-2; D is unresolved. The CDR3 has 14 amino acids. Trimming pared 5 bases from V and 0 bases from J, leaving 7 bases between. Germline CDR1 and CDR2: MNHNY and SVGAGI (reference sequence). This chain's CDR3 is CASSPIANTGELFF. The CDR3 DNA sequence: TGTGCCAGCAGTCCTATCGCGAACACCGGGGAGCTGTTTTTT.

A word on this clone: The sample holds other DNA sequences that translate to the same CDR3. The chain uses TRBV11-2 and TRBJ2-3; unclear D gene. The V gene's germline CDR1 is SGHAT and CDR2 FQNNGV. The CDR3 is 12 residues long. The germline V and J ends were trimmed by 4 bases and 5 bases, with 7 bases remaining between them. The CDR3 nucleotides are TGTGCCAGCAGCTCGATTGGAGATACGCAGTATTTT. This gives the protein CASSSIGDTQYF.

The V and J genes are TRBV29-1 and TRBJ1-1; a weak D match, TRBD1 (5 bases). V lost 3 bases and J lost 8, with 16 bases in between. This CDR3 contains 13 residues. The V gene's germline CDR1 is SQVTM and CDR2 ANQGSEA. This chain's CDR3 is CSVEHGPKGEAFF. In DNA, the CDR3 is TGCAGCGTTGAGCACGGACCCAAGGGGGAAGCTTTCTTT. The full variable domain, its missing parts supplied by reference TRBV29-1 and TRBJ1-1, is SAVISQKPSRDICQRGTSLTIQCQVDSQVTMMFWYRQQPGQSLTLIATANQGSEATYESGFVIDKFPISRPNLTFSTLTVSNMSPEDSSIYLCSVEHGPKGEAFFGQGTRLTVV.

This sequence joins TRBV6-1 and TRBJ1-5, with 7 bases aligning to TRBD1. With V trimmed by 8 bases and J by 5 bases, 9 bases remained unmatched. Germline assignment: CDR1 MNHNS and CDR2 SASEGT. This CDR3 spans 14 amino acids. The CDR3 DNA reads TGTGCCAGCTCGATTACAGGGGTGGATCAGCCCCAGCATTTT. This sequence encodes CASSITGVDQPQHF.

The gene calls are TRBV7-2 and TRBJ2-1; 7 bases are a match to TRBD2. CDR3 length equals 16 residues. The germline gives CDR1 SGHTA, CDR2 FQGNSA. V was pared by 2 bases and J by 0 bases, with 4 bases of the junction left unmatched. The CDR3 reads CASSLLRGSSYNEQFF. CDR3 DNA sequence: TGTGCCAGCAGCTTATTGCGGGGGAGCTCCTACAATGAGCAGTTCTTC.

The V and J genes are TRBV6-5 and TRBJ2-1; D perhaps matches TRBD1 (5 bases). There are 13 residues in the CDR3. The germline V and J ends were trimmed by 6 bases and 9 bases, with 15 bases remaining between them. Per the germline V gene, CDR1 is MNHEY and CDR2 is SVGAGI. The chain's CDR3 is CASSPRVRPEQFF. The CDR3 nucleotides are TGTGCCAGCAGCCCCAGGGTGCGTCCTGAGCAGTTCTTC.

The gene calls are TRBV10-3 and TRBJ2-1, with D tentatively TRBD1 (6 bases). Germline loops: CDR1 ENHRY, CDR2 SYGVKD. The CDR3 length is 12 residues. Trimming took off 4 bases at V and 9 bases at J, with 10 bases between the two ends. The CDR3 region is CAISGTVAEQFF. CDR3 DNA: TGTGCCATCAGTGGGACAGTAGCTGAGCAGTTCTTC.

The genes are TRBV18 and TRBJ1-2, with 7 bases identical to TRBD1. Germline loops: CDR1 KGHSH, CDR2 LQKENI. This CDR3 is built from 18 residues. Losses at the gene ends were 5 bases for V and 2 bases for J; bases not matched to a gene: 17. The CDR3 nucleotides read TGTGCCAGCTCATTATCTGCTCCGGACCACAGGGGAAACTATGGCTACACCTTC. It translates to CASSLSAPDHRGNYGYTF. Filled out from reference TRBV18 and TRBJ1-2, the complete variable domain reads NAGVMQNPRHLVRRRGQEARLRCSPMKGHSHVYWYRQLPEEGLKFMVYLQKENIIDESGMPKERFSAEFPKEGPSILRIQQVVRGDSAAYFCASSLSAPDHRGNYGYTFGSGTRLTVV.

V gene TRBV14 combines with J gene TRBJ1-1, with D possibly being TRBD1 (5 bases). This CDR3 is built from 13 residues. V was shortened by 4 bases and J by 6 bases, with 12 bases between the two germline ends. The germline gives CDR1 SGHDN, CDR2 FVKESK. CDR3 coding DNA: TGTGCCAGCAGCCTAACTAGGGGTTCTGAAGCTTTCTTT. Protein: CASSLTRGSEAFF.

V is TRBV28 and J is TRBJ2-7; D uncertain. Germline V gives CDR1 MDHEN, CDR2 SYDVKM. The germline V and J ends were trimmed by 5 bases and 3 bases, with 11 bases remaining between them. The CDR3 sequence is 13 residues long. CDR3 sequence: CASSPGPFYEQYV. DNA for the CDR3: TGTGCCAGCAGTCCCGGCCCTTTCTACGAGCAGTACGTC.

This clone was seen a handful of times. The chain couples TRBV6-5 to TRBJ2-1; tentative D call: TRBD2 (5 bases). Germline V lookup: CDR1 MNHEY, CDR2 SVGAGI. Trimming pared 6 bases from V and 9 bases from J, leaving 18 bases between. The CDR3 loop spans 14 amino acids. The CDR3 here is CASRWTPGVGEQFF. In nucleotides, the CDR3 is TGTGCCAGCAGATGGACCCCCGGGGTGGGTGAGCAGTTCTTC.

This rearrangement joins TRBV30 to TRBJ2-7, with unresolved D. The CDR3 runs 11 residues. V was shortened by 0 bases and J by 7 bases, with 7 bases between the two germline ends. CDR1 is GTSNPN, CDR2 SVGIG, per germline (reference sequence). Here the CDR3 reads CAWSVQREQYF. The CDR3 DNA follows: TGTGCCTGGAGTGTACAAAGGGAGCAGTACTTC.

A single count supports this clone. The CDR3 DNA sequence: TGCGCCAGCAGCTTGTATCCTCCAGGGTCAAATTCACCCCTCCACTTT. Encoded protein: CASSLYPPGSNSPLHF. The gene calls are TRBV5-1 and TRBJ1-6; D is possibly TRBD1 (5 bases). The CDR3 is 16 residues long. CDR1 and CDR2 from the germline V gene are SGHRS and YFSETQ. With 1 base removed from V and 7 bases from J, the gap between germline ends came to 15 bases.

This chain connects TRBV12-5 to TRBJ1-5; D gene unclear. CDR1 is LGHNT and CDR2 is FRNRAP in the germline V gene. The CDR3 consists of 12 residues. Trimming cost V 6 bases and J 11 bases, with 14 bases left between them. CDR3 protein: CASGPGGRAQHF. CDR3 nucleotides: TGTGCTAGTGGCCCGGGAGGGAGGGCCCAGCATTTT.

This rearrangement joins TRBV7-2 to TRBJ1-3, with unresolved D. Germline V CDR1 and CDR2: SGHTA, FQGNSA. This CDR3 is built from 13 residues. Trimming shortened V by 2 bases and J by 4 bases, and 6 bases separated the two germline ends. CDR3: CASSLLEGNTIYF. In nucleotides, the CDR3 is TGTGCCAGCAGCTTATTAGAGGGAAACACCATATATTTT.

The chain carries TRBV28 and TRBJ1-3; no definite D call. CDR1 is MDHEN and CDR2 is SYDVKM in the germline V gene. V shed 6 bases and J shed 0 bases, with 9 bases lying between them. CDR3 length: 14 residues. In nucleotides, the CDR3 is TGTGCCAGCAGCGACTCCCTCTCTGGAAACACCATATATTTT. Protein: CASSDSLSGNTIYF.

This chain connects TRBV7-9 to TRBJ1-1; TRBD1 might be the D (5 bases). The V end was cut by 0 bases, the J end by 5 bases, with 19 bases between. The CDR3 is 17 residues long. Per the germline V gene, CDR1 is SEHNR and CDR2 is FQNEAQ (reference sequence). CDR3: CASSLAKGWSHGTEAFF. CDR3 in DNA: TGTGCCAGCAGCTTAGCAAAGGGGTGGTCCCACGGGACTGAAGCTTTCTTT. Drawing the rest from reference TRBV7-9 and TRBJ1-1, the complete variable domain is DTGVSQNPRHKITKRGQNVTFRCDPISEHNRLYWYRQTLGQGPEFLTYFQNEAQLEKSRLLSDRFSAERPKGSFSTLEIQRTEQGDSAMYLCASSLAKGWSHGTEAFFGQGTRLTVV.

V usage is TRBV18 and J usage is TRBJ1-2; no definite D call. The CDR3 is 13 residues long. V lost 3 bases and J 4 bases, leaving 9 bases between the germline ends. Germline V gene lookup returns CDR1 KGHSH and CDR2 LQKENI. The CDR3 sequence: CASSPAGPYGYTF. The CDR3 region has the DNA TGTGCCAGCTCACCGGCCGGACCCTATGGCTACACCTTC. Filled out from reference TRBV18 and TRBJ1-2, the complete variable domain reads NAGVMQNPRHLVRRRGQEARLRCSPMKGHSHVYWYRQLPEEGLKFMVYLQKENIIDESGMPKERFSAEFPKEGPSILRIQQVVRGDSAAYFCASSPAGPYGYTFGSGTRLTVV.

The chain has TRBV29-1 and TRBJ1-3, with unresolved D. The V gene lost 0 bases and the J gene lost 0 bases, with 6 bases spanning the gap. Germline assignment: CDR1 SQVTM and CDR2 ANQGSEA. CDR3 length: 14 residues. CDR3 amino acids: CSVEERISGNTIYF. The CDR3 DNA sequence: TGCAGCGTTGAAGAGAGAATCTCTGGAAACACCATATATTTT.

The V and J genes are TRBV11-1 and TRBJ2-5, with a tentative D call TRBD2 (5 bases). CDR3 length: 13 residues. With 5 bases removed from V and 5 bases from J, the gap between germline ends came to 12 bases. Germline CDR1 and CDR2: SGHAT and FQDESV (reference sequence). CDR3 sequence: CASSIGLTETQYF. CDR3 nucleotide sequence: TGTGCCAGCAGCATCGGACTTACGGAGACCCAGTACTTC.

This chain links TRBV7-6 with TRBJ1-2, with D hard to call. The CDR3 is 14 amino acids. The germline gives CDR1 SGHVS, CDR2 FNYEAQ. V gave up 2 bases and J gave up 8 bases, with 15 bases separating them. CDR3 DNA sequence: TGTGCCAGCAGCTTAAGCGAGGGTATGGGCGGCTACACCTTC. Its protein product is CASSLSEGMGGYTF. Full variable domain (missing parts from reference TRBV7-6 and TRBJ1-2): GAGVSQSPRYKVTKRGQDVALRCDPISGHVSLYWYRQALGQGPEFLTYFNYEAQQDKSGLPNDRFSAERPEGSISTLTIQRTEQRDSAMYRCASSLSEGMGGYTFGSGTRLTVV.